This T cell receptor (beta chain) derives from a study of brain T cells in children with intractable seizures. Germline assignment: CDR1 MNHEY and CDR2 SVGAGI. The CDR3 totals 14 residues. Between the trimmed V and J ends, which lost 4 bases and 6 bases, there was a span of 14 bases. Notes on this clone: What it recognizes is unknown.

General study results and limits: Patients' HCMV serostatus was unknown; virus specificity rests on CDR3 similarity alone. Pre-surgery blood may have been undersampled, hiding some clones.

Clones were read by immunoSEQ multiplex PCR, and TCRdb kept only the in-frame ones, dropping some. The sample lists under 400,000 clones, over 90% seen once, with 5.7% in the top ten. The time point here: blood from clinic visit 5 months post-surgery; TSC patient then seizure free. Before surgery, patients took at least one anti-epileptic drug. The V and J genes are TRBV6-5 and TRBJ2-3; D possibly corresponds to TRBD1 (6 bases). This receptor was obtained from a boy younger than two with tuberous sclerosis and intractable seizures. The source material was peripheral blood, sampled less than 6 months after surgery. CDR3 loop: CASSFGGRGDTQYF. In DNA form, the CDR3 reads TGTGCCAGCAGTTTTGGGGGCCGAGGGGATACGCAGTATTTT.